These 26 T cell receptor beta chains share one sample of origin, sequenced in a study of human T cells and chemical hapten exposure. MiXCR, applied by TCRdb to the RACE reads, yields one record per CDR3 protein. The sample has 330,000 or so distinct CDR3 sequences, about 6% seen once. The time point: patch test 2, 6 weeks after DPC sensitization. As for treatment: therapeutic diphenylcyclopropenone sensitization with weekly scalp DPC. This sample comprised whole blood, obtained in connection with sensitization to the hapten diphenylcyclopropenone (DPC). The source is a woman in her late teens or twenties with alopecia areata. Some clones in this sample may be carry-over from other donors' samples.

This CDR3 reads CASSPRTQGEDGYTF. The CDR3 region has the DNA TGTGCCAGCTCACCGCGTACACAGGGGGAGGACGGCTACACCTTC. The genes are TRBV18 and TRBJ1-2; 8 bases are shared with TRBD1. The V gene end was trimmed by 3 bases and the J gene end by 8 bases; junction bases not matched to a gene: 11. This CDR3 has 15 residues. CDR1 is KGHSH and CDR2 is LQKENI in the germline V gene.

Ten or more counts support this clonotype. The chain uses TRBV5-5 and TRBJ2-5, with D hard to call. Germline assignment: CDR1 SGHKS and CDR2 YYEKEE (reference sequence). The CDR3 covers 13 residues. The ends were cut back, 2 bases at V and 2 bases at J, with 7 bases in the middle. CDR3 sequence (DNA): TGTGCCAGCAGCTTACAAGATCAAGAGACCCAGTACTTC. Its protein product is CASSLQDQETQYF.

The rearrangement uses TRBV4-1 and TRBJ1-1; D uncertain. In germline, CDR1 is MGHRA, CDR2 YSYEKL. V was clipped by 2 bases and J by 7 bases, with 11 bases between them. The CDR3 contains 13 residues. CDR3 sequence: CASSQNLIGEAFF. DNA for the CDR3: TGCGCCAGCAGCCAAAATTTGATAGGTGAAGCTTTCTTT.

A few counts support this clonotype. The chain employs TRBV6-6 and TRBJ2-7; D perhaps matches TRBD2 (6 bases). Germline V gene data show CDR1 as MNHNY and CDR2 as SVGAGI (reference sequence). V was pared by 0 bases and J by 10 bases, with 13 bases between. This CDR3 comprises 13 residues. The CDR3: CASSYSMGGRQYF. The CDR3, as DNA: TGTGCCAGCAGTTACTCGATGGGGGGACGACAGTACTTC.

V and J are TRBV19 and TRBJ1-5, with D tentatively TRBD1 (5 bases). Germline CDR1 reads LNHDA; CDR2 reads SQIVND (reference sequence). This CDR3 is 16 amino acids long. Trimming stripped 4 bases from V and 2 bases from J, with 15 bases between. This CDR3 reads CASSSPGREGNQPQHF. The CDR3 DNA reads TGTGCCAGTAGTAGCCCAGGGCGGGAGGGCAATCAGCCCCAGCATTTT.

A few counts support this clonotype. The V call is TRBV25-1, the J call TRBJ1-2; the match to TRBD1 covers 7 bases. The CDR3 spans 15 residues. Germline trimming cut 5 bases from V and 0 bases from J; bases unmatched to any gene: 6. Germline values: CDR1 MGHDK, CDR2 SYGVNS. For the CDR3, the DNA is TGTGCCAGCAGTACCCGGACAGGAGCTAACTATGGCTACACCTTC. Residues: CASSTRTGANYGYTF.

This clonotype was recorded many times. The chain joins TRBV28 to TRBJ2-3; D might be TRBD2 (6 bases). Trimming removed 4 bases at V and 4 bases at J, with 15 bases between. Germline assignment: CDR1 MDHEN and CDR2 SYDVKM. The CDR3 is made up of 15 amino acids. The CDR3 nucleotides are TGTGCCAGCAGTTCACTCCCGTCTAGCGCAGATACGCAGTATTTT. Protein product: CASSSLPSSADTQYF.

This clonotype was detected only a few times. The chain's CDR3 is CASSVDRVPYGYTF. The CDR3 nucleotides are TGTGCCAGCAGCGTAGACAGGGTACCCTATGGCTACACCTTC. This sequence joins TRBV7-8 and TRBJ1-2; TRBD1 aligns across 7 bases. Trimming took 5 bases from V and 4 from J; bases not matched to a gene: 7. Germline CDR1 and CDR2: SGHVS and FQNEAQ. The CDR3 consists of 14 residues.

This clonotype showed up many times. The J gene is TRBJ2-7, the V gene TRBV5-1; the D is unclear. Germline-derived CDR1 and CDR2 are SGHRS and YFSETQ. V gave up 4 bases and J gave up 6 bases, with 17 bases separating them. This CDR3 spans 14 amino acids. This CDR3 is CASSRSPPGGEQYF. In DNA form, the CDR3 reads TGCGCCAGCAGCCGAAGCCCCCCCGGCGGCGAGCAGTACTTC.

There are many counts of this clonotype. This chain connects TRBV6-2 or TRBV6-3 to TRBJ1-5; possibly TRBD1 for D (5 bases). The CDR3 is made up of 17 amino acids. Trimming stripped 5 bases from V and 7 bases from J, with 24 bases between. Germline V lookup: CDR1 MNHEY, CDR2 SVGEGT. The CDR3 nucleotides read TGTGCCAGCAGTGATAGGCTACGGGCCGCGAAGGGGCAGCCCCAGCATTTT. Translation: CASSDRLRAAKGQPQHF.

In its sample, this clonotype was seen a few times. Here the CDR3 DNA reads TGTGCCAGTAGGAAGGGGCACGAGCAGTACTTC. Protein product: CASRKGHEQYF. This sequence joins TRBV19 and TRBJ2-7, with TRBD1 as a possible D gene (5 bases). CDR3 length equals 11 residues. The germline V gene encodes CDR1 LNHDA and CDR2 SQIVND (reference sequence). V shed 6 bases and J shed 5 bases, with 8 bases lying between them.

This clonotype was observed many times. The chain has TRBV20-1 and TRBJ1-2; D might be TRBD1 (5 bases). V was shortened by 1 base and J by 4 bases, with 13 bases between the two germline ends. Germline CDR1 and CDR2: DFQATT and SNEGSKA (reference sequence). The CDR3 is 14 amino acids. The CDR3 sequence is CSARGGEGSYGYTF. The CDR3 nucleotides read TGCAGTGCTAGAGGAGGGGAGGGCTCCTATGGCTACACCTTC.

This clonotype has a count of ten or more. This rearrangement joins TRBV7-6 to TRBJ1-3; D is perhaps TRBD1 (5 bases). V was pared by 3 bases and J by 3 bases, with 15 bases between. This CDR3 has 16 amino acids. Germline lookup yields CDR1 SGHVS and CDR2 FNYEAQ. The CDR3 reads CASSFQGGAYGNTIYF. CDR3 DNA: TGTGCCAGCAGCTTTCAGGGAGGGGCTTATGGAAACACCATATATTTT.

Many counts were recorded for this clonotype. The genes are TRBV7-8 and TRBJ2-7, with 8 bases fitting TRBD1. The CDR3 runs 14 residues. The germline V gene encodes CDR1 SGHVS and CDR2 FQNEAQ. Germline trimming cut 3 bases from V and 3 bases from J; bases unmatched to any gene: 4. CDR3 coding DNA: TGTGCCAGCAGCTTCGCGGGACAGGACTACGAGCAGTACTTC. This sequence encodes CASSFAGQDYEQYF.

This clonotype turned up a few times. V usage is TRBV12-3 or TRBV12-4 and J usage is TRBJ1-5; TRBD1 matches 7 bases. V trimming: 0 bases; J trimming: 3 bases; junction bases outside the gene matches: 5. The CDR3 is made up of 16 amino acids. The CDR3 sequence: CASSLAGRGANQPQHF. As DNA, the CDR3 is TGTGCCAGCAGTTTAGCTGGCAGGGGGGCCAATCAGCCCCAGCATTTT.

This clonotype was counted only a few times. The rearrangement uses TRBV15 and TRBJ2-3; D is undetermined. V lost 1 base and J 0 bases, leaving 8 bases between the germline ends. Looked up from germline, CDR1 is LNHNV and CDR2 is YYDKDF (reference sequence). The CDR3 is 15 residues long. The CDR3: CATSRVGQSTDTQYF. In DNA form, the CDR3 reads TGTGCCACCAGCAGAGTTGGGCAAAGCACAGATACGCAGTATTTT.

In this sample, this clonotype turned up a few times. The chain uses TRBV4-1 and TRBJ1-1, with D possibly being TRBD1 (5 bases). V was trimmed by 1 base and J by 5 bases, leaving 17 bases between them. The CDR3 is 16 amino acids. The V gene's germline CDR1 is MGHRA and CDR2 YSYEKL. CDR3 protein: CASSQVDMGLVTEAFF. In DNA, the CDR3 is TGCGCCAGCAGCCAAGTGGACATGGGACTGGTAACTGAAGCTTTCTTT.

This clonotype has only a few counts. The chain employs TRBV7-2 and TRBJ1-4; D gene ambiguous. Per the germline V gene, CDR1 is SGHTA and CDR2 is FQGNSA. This CDR3 region has 14 residues. Trimming cost V 1 base and J 9 bases, with 12 bases left between them. The CDR3 nucleotides read TGTGCCAGCAGCTTAGAGGGTGGGGATAAAAAACTGTTTTTT. Translation: CASSLEGGDKKLFF.

This clonotype appeared many times. The chain has TRBV6-5 and TRBJ1-5, with 7 bases that match TRBD1. The germline CDR1 and CDR2 sequences are MNHEY and SVGAGI. The junction had 12 bases not matched to a gene; V was cut back by 5 bases and J by 2 bases. The CDR3 runs to 17 residues. The CDR3 bases are TGTGCCAGCAGTAGACAGGGCCCGCCGGGCGGCAATCAGCCCCAGCATTTT. Protein product: CASSRQGPPGGNQPQHF.

This sequence joins TRBV19 and TRBJ2-7; D is possibly TRBD2 (6 bases). V was trimmed by 9 bases and J by 3 bases, leaving 21 bases between them. The CDR3 length is 15 residues. Looked up from germline, CDR1 is LNHDA and CDR2 is SQIVND (reference sequence). The CDR3 protein is CASSSLEGIDYEQYF. Here the CDR3 DNA reads TGTGCCAGCAGTTCTTTGGAGGGTATTGACTACGAGCAGTACTTC.

The chain couples TRBV29-1 to TRBJ2-7, with a possible D match to TRBD1 (5 bases). The CDR3 loop spans 14 amino acids. Trimming shortened V by 3 bases and J by 2 bases, and 14 bases separated the two germline ends. Germline V lookup: CDR1 SQVTM, CDR2 ANQGSEA. CDR3 sequence: CSVEARQSPYEQYF. CDR3 sequence (DNA): TGCAGCGTTGAGGCACGACAGAGCCCCTACGAGCAGTACTTC.

The chain joins TRBV7-6 to TRBJ2-5; TRBD1 aligns across 8 bases. V gave up 5 bases and J gave up 3 bases; unmatched junction bases: 2. This CDR3 is 13 amino acids long. Germline assignment: CDR1 SGHVS and CDR2 FNYEAQ. CDR3 in amino acids: CASSRGQEETQYF. In nucleotides, the CDR3 is TGTGCCAGCAGCCGGGGACAGGAAGAGACCCAGTACTTC.

This clonotype was detected ten times or more. The V gene is TRBV6-5, the J gene TRBJ2-1; D is unresolved. V was trimmed by 3 bases and J by 5 bases, leaving 8 bases between them. The CDR3 loop spans 13 amino acids. Germline V gene lookup returns CDR1 MNHEY and CDR2 SVGAGI. The CDR3 coding sequence is TGTGCCAGCAGTTATGCAGATAACAATGAGCAGTTCTTC. Translated, it gives CASSYADNNEQFF.

In its sample, this clonotype was seen a few times. CDR3 in amino acids: CATAETGMNTEAFF. DNA for the CDR3: TGTGCCACCGCCGAGACAGGGATGAACACTGAAGCTTTCTTT. V and J are TRBV7-9 and TRBJ1-1; 7 bases align to TRBD1. Trimming took 10 bases from V and 0 from J; bases not matched to a gene: 8. The CDR3 contains 14 residues. In germline, CDR1 is SEHNR, CDR2 FQNEAQ (reference sequence).

This clonotype was seen many times. The V and J genes are TRBV28 and TRBJ1-1, with 12 bases that match TRBD1. Germline trimming cut 1 base from V and 0 bases from J; bases unmatched to any gene: 6. This CDR3 region has 18 residues. Germline CDR1 and CDR2: MDHEN and SYDVKM. This chain's CDR3 is CASSLYAGQGAVNTEAFF. The CDR3 DNA reads as TGTGCCAGCAGTTTATATGCGGGACAGGGGGCAGTGAACACTGAAGCTTTCTTT.

A few counts support this clonotype. The gene calls are TRBV6-5 and TRBJ2-1; 10 bases align to TRBD2. V lost 6 bases and J lost 1; bases outside the gene matches: 6. Germline CDR1 MNHEY, CDR2 SVGAGI. The CDR3 is made up of 16 amino acids. CDR3 bases: TGTGCCAGCAGCCCCCTTAGCGGGGGGTCCTACAATGAGCAGTTCTTC. Protein sequence: CASSPLSGGSYNEQFF.